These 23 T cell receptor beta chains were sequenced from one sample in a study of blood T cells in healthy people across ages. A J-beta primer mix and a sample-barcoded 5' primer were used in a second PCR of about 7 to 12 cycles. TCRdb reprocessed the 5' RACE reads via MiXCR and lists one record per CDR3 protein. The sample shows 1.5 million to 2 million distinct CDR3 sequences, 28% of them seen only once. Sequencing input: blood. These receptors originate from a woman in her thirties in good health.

Here the CDR3 DNA reads TGCGCCAGCAGCTCAACCGGGGCTCGGGCGGAGACCCAGTACTTC. Its protein product is CASSSTGARAETQYF. The chain links TRBV4-1 to TRBJ2-5; D tentatively fits TRBD1 or TRBD2 (5 bases each). Trimming cost V 5 bases and J 5 bases, with 18 bases left between them. Germline CDR1 and CDR2: MGHRA and YSYEKL. The CDR3 has 15 amino acids.

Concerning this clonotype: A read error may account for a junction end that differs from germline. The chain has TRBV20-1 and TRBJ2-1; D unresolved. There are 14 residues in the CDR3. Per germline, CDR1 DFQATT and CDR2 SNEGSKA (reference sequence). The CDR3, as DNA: TGCAGTCCTAGGAACGACCGTACTGGCAATGAGCAGTTCTTC. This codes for CSPRNDRTGNEQFF.

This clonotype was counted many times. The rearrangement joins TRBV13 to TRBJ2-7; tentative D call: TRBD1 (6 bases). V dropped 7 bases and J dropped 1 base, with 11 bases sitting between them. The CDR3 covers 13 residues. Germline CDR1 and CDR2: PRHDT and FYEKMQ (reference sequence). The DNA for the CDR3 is TGTGCCAGCACCAAACAGGGTTCCTACGAGCAGTACTTC. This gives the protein CASTKQGSYEQYF.

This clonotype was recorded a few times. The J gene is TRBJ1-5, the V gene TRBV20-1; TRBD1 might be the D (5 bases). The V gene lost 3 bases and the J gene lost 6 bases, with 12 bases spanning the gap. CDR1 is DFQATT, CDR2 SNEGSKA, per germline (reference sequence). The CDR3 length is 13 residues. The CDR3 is CSARNGAGQPQHF. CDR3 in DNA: TGCAGTGCTAGGAACGGGGCGGGTCAGCCCCAGCATTTT.

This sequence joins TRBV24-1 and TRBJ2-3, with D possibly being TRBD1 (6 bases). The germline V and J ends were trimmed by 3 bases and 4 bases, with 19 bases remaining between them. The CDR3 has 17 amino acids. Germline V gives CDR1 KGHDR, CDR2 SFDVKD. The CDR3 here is CATSDPKTGQSSDTQYF. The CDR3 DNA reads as TGTGCCACCAGTGATCCAAAGACAGGACAGTCTTCAGATACGCAGTATTTT.

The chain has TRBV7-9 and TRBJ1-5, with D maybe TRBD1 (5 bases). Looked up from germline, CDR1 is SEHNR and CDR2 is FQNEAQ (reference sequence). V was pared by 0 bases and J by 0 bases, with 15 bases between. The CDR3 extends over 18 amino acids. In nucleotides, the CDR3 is TGTGCCAGCAGCTTAGCGCTTGGGGGGAGTTATAGCAATCAGCCCCAGCATTTT. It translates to CASSLALGGSYSNQPQHF.

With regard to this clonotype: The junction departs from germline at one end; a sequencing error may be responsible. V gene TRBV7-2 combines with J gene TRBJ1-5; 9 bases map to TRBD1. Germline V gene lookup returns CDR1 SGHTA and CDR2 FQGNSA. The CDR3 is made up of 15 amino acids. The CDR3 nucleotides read TGTGCCAGCAGCCGATCGGGACAGGGCAATCAGCCCCGGCATTTT. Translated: CASSRSGQGNQPRHF.

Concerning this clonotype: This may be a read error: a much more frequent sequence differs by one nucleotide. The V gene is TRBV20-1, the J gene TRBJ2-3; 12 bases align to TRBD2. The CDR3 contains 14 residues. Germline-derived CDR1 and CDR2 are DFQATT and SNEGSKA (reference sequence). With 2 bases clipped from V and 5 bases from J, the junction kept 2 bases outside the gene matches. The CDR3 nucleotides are TGCAGTGCTAGACTAGCGGGAGGGGTAGATACGCAGTATTTT. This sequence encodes CSARLAGGVDTQYF.

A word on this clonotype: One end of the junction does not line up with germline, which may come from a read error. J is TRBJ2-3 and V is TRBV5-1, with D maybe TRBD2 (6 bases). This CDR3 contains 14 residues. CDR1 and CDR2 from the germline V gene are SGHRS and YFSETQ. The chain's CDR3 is CASIVSGASNTQYF. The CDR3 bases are TGTGCCAGCATCGTTAGCGGTGCTTCGAATACGCAGTATTTT. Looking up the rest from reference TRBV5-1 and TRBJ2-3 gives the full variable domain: KAGVTQTPRYLIKTRGQQVTLSCSPISGHRSVSWYQQTPGQGLQFLFEYFSETQRNKGNFPGRFSGRQFSNSRSEMNVSTLELGDSALYLCASIVSGASNTQYFGPGTRLTVL.

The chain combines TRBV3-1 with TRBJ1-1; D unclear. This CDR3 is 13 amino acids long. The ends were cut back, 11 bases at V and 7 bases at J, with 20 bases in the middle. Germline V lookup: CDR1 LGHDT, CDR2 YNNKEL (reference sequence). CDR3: CAAQAGTRGEAFF. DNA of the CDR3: TGTGCCGCACAAGCAGGTACACGGGGTGAAGCTTTCTTT.

The chain's CDR3 is CASSLQTPNTGELFF. The DNA of the CDR3 is TGCGCCAGCAGCTTGCAGACTCCGAACACCGGGGAGCTGTTTTTT. The chain uses TRBV5-1 and TRBJ2-2; D is unclear. Germline CDR1 and CDR2: SGHRS and YFSETQ. The CDR3 is made up of 15 amino acids. V was cut by 1 base and J by 0 bases, with 7 bases left in between.

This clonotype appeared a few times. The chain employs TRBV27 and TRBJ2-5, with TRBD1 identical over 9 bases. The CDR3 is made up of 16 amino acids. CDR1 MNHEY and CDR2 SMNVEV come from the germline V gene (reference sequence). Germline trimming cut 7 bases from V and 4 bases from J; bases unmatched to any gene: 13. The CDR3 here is CASTTKQGAFGETQYF. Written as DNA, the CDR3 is TGTGCCAGCACTACTAAACAGGGGGCGTTCGGAGAGACCCAGTACTTC.

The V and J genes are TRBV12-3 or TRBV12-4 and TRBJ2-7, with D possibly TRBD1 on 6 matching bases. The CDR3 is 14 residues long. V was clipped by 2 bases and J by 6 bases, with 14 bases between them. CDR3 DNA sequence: TGTGCCAGCAGTTTATTCCAGGGGCACGGCGAGCAGTACTTC. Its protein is CASSLFQGHGEQYF.

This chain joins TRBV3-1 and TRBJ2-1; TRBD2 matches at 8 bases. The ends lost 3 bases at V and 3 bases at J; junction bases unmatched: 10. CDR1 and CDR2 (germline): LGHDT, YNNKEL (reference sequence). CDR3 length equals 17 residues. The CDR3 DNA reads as TGTGCCAGCAGCCACCGGGGTAGCGGGGATCTCTACAATGAGCAGTTCTTC. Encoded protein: CASSHRGSGDLYNEQFF.

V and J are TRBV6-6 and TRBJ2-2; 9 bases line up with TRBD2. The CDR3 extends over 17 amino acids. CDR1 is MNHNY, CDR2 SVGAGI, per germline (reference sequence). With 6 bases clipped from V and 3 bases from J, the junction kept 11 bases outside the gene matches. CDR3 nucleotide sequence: TGTGCCAGCAGATACGCGGGGGGGCCGTTCGACACCGGGGAGCTGTTTTTT. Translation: CASRYAGGPFDTGELFF.

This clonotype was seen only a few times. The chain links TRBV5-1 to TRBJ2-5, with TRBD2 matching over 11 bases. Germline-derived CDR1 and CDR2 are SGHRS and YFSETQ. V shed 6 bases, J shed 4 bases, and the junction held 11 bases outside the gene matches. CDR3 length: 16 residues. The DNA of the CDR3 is TGCGCCAGCACTAATATAGCGGGGGGGCCTCCAGAGACCCAGTACTTC. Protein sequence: CASTNIAGGPPETQYF.

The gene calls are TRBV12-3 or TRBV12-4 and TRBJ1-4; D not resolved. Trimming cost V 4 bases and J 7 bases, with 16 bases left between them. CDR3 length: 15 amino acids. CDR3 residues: CASSYGGDGSEKLFF. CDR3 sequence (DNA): TGTGCCAGCAGTTACGGCGGAGACGGTAGTGAAAAACTGTTTTTT.

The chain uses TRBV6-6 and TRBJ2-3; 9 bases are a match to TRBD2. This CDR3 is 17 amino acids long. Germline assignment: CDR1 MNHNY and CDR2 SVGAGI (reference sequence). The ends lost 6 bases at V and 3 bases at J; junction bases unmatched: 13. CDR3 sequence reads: CASRVSEGSGRTDTQYF. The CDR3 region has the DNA TGTGCCAGCAGGGTTTCAGAGGGTAGCGGGAGAACAGATACGCAGTATTTT.

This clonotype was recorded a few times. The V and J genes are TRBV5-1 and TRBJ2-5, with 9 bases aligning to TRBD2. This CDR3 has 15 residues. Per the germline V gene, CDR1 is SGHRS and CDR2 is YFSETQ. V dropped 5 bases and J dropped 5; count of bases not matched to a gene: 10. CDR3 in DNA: TGCGCCAGCAGACGGGGACTAGCTCGGGGGGAGACCCAGTACTTC. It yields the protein CASRRGLARGETQYF.

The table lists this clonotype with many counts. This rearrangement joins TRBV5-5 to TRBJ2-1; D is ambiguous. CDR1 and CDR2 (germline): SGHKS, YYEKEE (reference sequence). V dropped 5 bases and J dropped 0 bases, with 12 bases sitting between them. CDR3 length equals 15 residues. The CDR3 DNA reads TGTGCCAGCAGTCCTGACGTGAGCTCCTACAATGAGCAGTTCTTC. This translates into CASSPDVSSYNEQFF. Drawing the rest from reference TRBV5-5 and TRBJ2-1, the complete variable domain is DAGVTQSPTHLIKTRGQQVTLRCSPISGHKSVSWYQQVLGQGPQFIFQYYEKEERGRGNFPDRFSARQFPNYSSELNVNALLLGDSALYLCASSPDVSSYNEQFFGPGTRLTVL.

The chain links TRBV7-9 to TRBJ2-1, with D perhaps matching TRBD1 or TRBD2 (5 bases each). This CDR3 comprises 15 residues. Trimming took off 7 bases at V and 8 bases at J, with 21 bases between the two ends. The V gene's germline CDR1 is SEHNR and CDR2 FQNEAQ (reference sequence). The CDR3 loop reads CASNDGVSEGHEQFF. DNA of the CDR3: TGTGCCAGCAACGACGGGGTTAGCGAGGGACATGAGCAGTTCTTC.

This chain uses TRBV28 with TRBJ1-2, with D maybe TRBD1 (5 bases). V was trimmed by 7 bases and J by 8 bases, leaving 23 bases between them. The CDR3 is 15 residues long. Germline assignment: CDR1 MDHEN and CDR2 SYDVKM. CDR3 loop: CASKAKGRVVWGYTF. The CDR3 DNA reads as TGTGCCAGCAAAGCCAAGGGGAGGGTAGTATGGGGCTACACCTTC.

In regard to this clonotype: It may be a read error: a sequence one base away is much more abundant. As DNA, the CDR3 is TGTGCCAGCAGTCGGGGACAAGTAAGGTACGAGCAGTACTTC. Protein product: CASSRGQVRYEQYF. The chain links TRBV6-2 or TRBV6-3 to TRBJ2-7, with D perhaps TRBD1 (6 bases). V was trimmed by 5 bases and J by 4 bases, leaving 15 bases between them. CDR1 MNHEY and CDR2 SVGEGT come from the germline V gene. CDR3 size: 14 residues.